The 32 T cell receptor beta chains in this list originate from one sample, sequenced in a study of cytomegalovirus exposure and HLA in healthy donors. The PCR ran on 60 Vbeta and 13 Jbeta primers. Produced via immunoSEQ multiplex PCR; TCRdb's table is partial and in-frame only. The sample lists around 200,000 clones; almost 80% were seen once. Sample: PBMCs. The origin of the receptors is a man aged 18 to 29 in good health and CMV-seronegative.

The chain has TRBV30 and TRBJ1-5; 9 bases fit TRBD1. The V segment lost 5 bases and the J segment 5 bases; nucleotides outside the gene matches: 4. The germline gives CDR1 GTSNPN, CDR2 SVGIG (reference sequence). This CDR3 is built from 13 residues. DNA for the CDR3: TGTGCCTGGGGGACAGGGAATGATCAGCCCCAGCATTTT. This gives the protein CAWGTGNDQPQHF.

This chain uses TRBV11-2 with TRBJ2-5; 7 nucleotides agree with TRBD1. Per germline, CDR1 SGHAT and CDR2 FQNNGV. The V and J ends lost 2 bases and 5 bases, in that order; junction bases with no gene match: 17. The CDR3 loop spans 18 amino acids. The CDR3 spells CASSLPLSLDRVTETQYF. In DNA, the CDR3 is TGTGCCAGCAGCTTACCCCTTTCCCTCGACAGGGTTACTGAGACCCAGTACTTC.

V is TRBV11-2 and J is TRBJ2-3; no clear D. V lost 3 bases and J 2 bases, leaving 9 bases between the germline ends. CDR1 and CDR2 (germline): SGHAT, FQNNGV. The CDR3 covers 14 residues. Here the CDR3 reads CASSFSADTDTQYF. The CDR3 DNA reads as TGTGCCAGCAGCTTTAGTGCGGACACAGATACGCAGTATTTT.

This clone occurred a few times. The chain carries TRBV28 and TRBJ2-7; 13 positions match TRBD2. With 4 bases clipped from V and 2 bases from J, the junction kept 2 bases outside the gene matches. The CDR3 has 15 residues. Germline CDR1 and CDR2: MDHEN and SYDVKM. The CDR3 loop reads CASSSGLAGAYEQYF. CDR3 DNA sequence: TGTGCCAGCAGTTCCGGACTAGCGGGAGCCTACGAGCAGTACTTC. The full variable domain, with the rest looked up from reference TRBV28 and TRBJ2-7, is DVKVTQSSRYLVKRTGEKVFLECVQDMDHENMFWYRQDPGLGLRLIYFSYDVKMKEKGDIPEGYSVSREKKERFSLILESASTNQTSMYLCASSSGLAGAYEQYFGPGTRLTVT.

The CDR3 reads CASSYSGDQPQHF. CDR3 nucleotides: TGTGCCAGCAGTTACTCGGGAGATCAGCCCCAGCATTTT. The genes are TRBV6-5 and TRBJ1-5; D not certain. Trimming shortened V by 0 bases and J by 5 bases, and 5 bases separated the two germline ends. The CDR3 covers 13 residues. CDR1 is MNHEY, CDR2 SVGAGI, per germline.

This chain uses TRBV5-6 with TRBJ2-1; 7 bases match TRBD1. The CDR3 contains 15 residues. The germline CDR1 and CDR2 sequences are SGHDT and YYEEEE. V lost 4 bases and J lost 5; bases outside the gene matches: 9. CDR3 region: CASSQVDRVNNEQFF. The DNA for the CDR3 is TGTGCCAGCAGCCAAGTTGACAGGGTGAACAATGAGCAGTTCTTC.

With respect to this clone: It is likely a read error, because the conserved phenylalanine at the end of the CDR3 is missing. The J gene is TRBJ2-7, the V gene TRBV14; weak D call: TRBD2 (5 bases). The CDR3 is 13 amino acids. Between the trimmed V and J ends, which lost 4 bases and 3 bases, there was a span of 10 bases. In germline, CDR1 is SGHDN, CDR2 FVKESK. CDR3 DNA: TGTGCCAGCAGCCCCCCCGGGGACTACGAGCAGTACCTC. Its translation is CASSPPGDYEQYL.

This sequence joins TRBV7-8 and TRBJ2-3, with 10 bases aligning to TRBD1. The CDR3 runs 12 residues. Germline-derived CDR1 and CDR2 are SGHVS and FQNEAQ. Losses at the gene ends were 4 bases for V and 14 bases for J; bases not matched to a gene: 6. CDR3 coding DNA: TGTGCCAGCAGCTGGACAGGGGGTTTAAGGTATTTT. It encodes CASSWTGGLRYF.

The chain recombines TRBV29-1 with TRBJ2-1, with a possible D match to TRBD1 (6 bases). Looked up from germline, CDR1 is SQVTM and CDR2 is ANQGSEA. This CDR3 spans 14 amino acids. V was shortened by 0 bases and J by 7 bases, with 13 bases between the two germline ends. This CDR3 is CSVEDLGQLNEQFF. The CDR3 bases are TGCAGCGTTGAAGATCTAGGACAGCTTAATGAGCAGTTCTTC.

The V gene is TRBV7-8, the J gene TRBJ1-6; maybe TRBD1 (6 bases). The CDR3 sequence is 15 residues long. Trimming left V 6 bases short and J 7 bases short, with 16 bases between. Germline assignment: CDR1 SGHVS and CDR2 FQNEAQ. This CDR3 is CASSKSGDTNSPLHF. For the CDR3, the DNA is TGTGCCAGCAGTAAGAGTGGGGACACAAATTCACCCCTCCACTTT.

This chain joins TRBV7-9 and TRBJ1-1; D is uncertain. The CDR3 has 13 amino acids. Per germline, CDR1 SEHNR and CDR2 FQNEAQ (reference sequence). Trimming took off 4 bases at V and 3 bases at J, with 9 bases between the two ends. CDR3 DNA: TGTGCCAGCAGCTCCCCCGTAGACACTGAAGCTTTCTTT. Its translation is CASSSPVDTEAFF.

This chain links TRBV30 with TRBJ2-3; D is uncertain. The V end was cut by 0 bases, the J end by 3 bases, with 13 bases between. The CDR3 is 15 amino acids. The germline gives CDR1 GTSNPN, CDR2 SVGIG (reference sequence). The CDR3 sequence: CAWSVLALVTDTQYF. CDR3 in DNA: TGTGCCTGGAGTGTACTTGCGTTGGTAACAGATACGCAGTATTTT.

This clone was picked up a small number of times. The J gene is TRBJ2-1, the V gene TRBV7-9; 11 positions match TRBD1. In germline, CDR1 is SEHNR, CDR2 FQNEAQ (reference sequence). Germline trimming cut 3 bases from V and 5 bases from J; bases unmatched to any gene: 3. This CDR3 has 15 amino acids. CDR3 nucleotide sequence: TGTGCCAGCAGCTTTATGGGACAGGGGGACAATGAGCAGTTCTTC. This sequence encodes CASSFMGQGDNEQFF. Full variable domain (outside the CDR3, taken from reference TRBV7-9 and TRBJ2-1): DTGVSQNPRHKITKRGQNVTFRCDPISEHNRLYWYRQTLGQGPEFLTYFQNEAQLEKSRLLSDRFSAERPKGSFSTLEIQRTEQGDSAMYLCASSFMGQGDNEQFFGPGTRLTVL.

The chain links TRBV7-9 to TRBJ2-7, with TRBD1 as a possible D gene (5 bases). The germline V gene encodes CDR1 SEHNR and CDR2 FQNEAQ (reference sequence). CDR3 size: 16 residues. The V gene lost 2 bases and the J gene lost 3 bases, with 17 bases spanning the gap. This CDR3 reads CASSLSSGRDNYEQYF. For the CDR3, the DNA is TGTGCCAGCAGCTTAAGCTCCGGCAGGGATAACTACGAGCAGTACTTC.

CDR3 bases: TGTGCCAGCAGCTTAGCGGACAGGGGAGAGTACTTC. This sequence encodes CASSLADRGEYF. J is TRBJ2-7 and V is TRBV11-3; TRBD1 aligns across 9 bases. Per the germline V gene, CDR1 is SGHNT and CDR2 is YENEEA. The CDR3 totals 12 residues. V lost 1 base to trimming and J lost 11 bases; unmatched junction nucleotides: 3.

The CDR3 DNA reads TGTGCCAGCAGCATAATCACAGATACGCAGTATTTT. Residues: CASSIITDTQYF. The chain is built from TRBV5-6 and TRBJ2-3; unclear D gene. V lost 4 bases and J 2 bases, leaving 5 bases between the germline ends. CDR3 length equals 12 residues. CDR1 is SGHDT, CDR2 YYEEEE, per germline.

The rearrangement uses TRBV13 and TRBJ1-1, with TRBD1 matching 8 bases. Per the germline V gene, CDR1 is PRHDT and CDR2 is FYEKMQ (reference sequence). The junction had 4 bases not matched to a gene; V was cut back by 3 bases and J by 4 bases. CDR3 length: 14 residues. The CDR3 DNA sequence: TGTGCCAGCAGCTTTGGCAGGGGGCCCACTGAAGCTTTCTTT. Amino acid sequence: CASSFGRGPTEAFF.

J is TRBJ2-7 and V is TRBV18; 7 bases match TRBD1. This CDR3 region has 14 residues. Germline CDR1 reads KGHSH; CDR2 reads LQKENI. Unmatched junction bases numbered 5, after V lost 4 bases and J lost 2 bases. CDR3 DNA sequence: TGTGCCAGCTCACGCCCGGGACAGACCTACGAGCAGTACTTC. It is translated as CASSRPGQTYEQYF.

The chain combines TRBV27 with TRBJ2-5; no reliable D call. The J call could be wrong; TRBJ2-7 is a better fit for the DNA end. Germline CDR1 and CDR2: MNHEY and SMNVEV (reference sequence). The CDR3 has 14 amino acids. The CDR3 sequence: CASSSWAARYEQYF. CDR3 coding DNA: TGTGCCAGCAGTTCATGGGCAGCCCGCTACGAGCAGTACTTC.

Here the CDR3 reads CATMGTDPDHSNQPQHF. The CDR3 DNA is TGTGCCACAATGGGGACAGACCCCGATCATAGCAATCAGCCCCAGCATTTT. The chain joins TRBV10-3 to TRBJ1-5; 7 nucleotides agree with TRBD1. Trimming at V came to 10 bases and at J to 0 bases, leaving 15 bases not matched to a gene. Germline V lookup: CDR1 ENHRY, CDR2 SYGVKD. The CDR3 is made up of 17 amino acids.

The chain links TRBV2 to TRBJ2-3; tentatively, D is TRBD1 (5 bases). The CDR3 runs 15 residues. Germline loops: CDR1 SNHLY, CDR2 FYNNEI. Trimming removed 4 bases at V and 0 bases at J, with 11 bases between. CDR3 DNA: TGTGCCAGCAGTGCCAGGGTACCCAGCACAGATACGCAGTATTTT. Translated: CASSARVPSTDTQYF.

This clone was seen a few times. This sequence joins TRBV6-5 and TRBJ1-1, with no clear D. This CDR3 is 12 amino acids long. The V gene lost 3 bases and the J gene lost 1 base, with 3 bases spanning the gap. The germline V gene encodes CDR1 MNHEY and CDR2 SVGAGI. In nucleotides, the CDR3 is TGTGCCAGCAGTTATAGGAACACTGAAGCTTTCTTT. Its translation: CASSYRNTEAFF.

The rearrangement uses TRBV7-9 and TRBJ1-2, with 7 bases aligning to TRBD1. This CDR3 is 13 amino acids long. Looked up from germline, CDR1 is SEHNR and CDR2 is FQNEAQ (reference sequence). V lost 1 base, J lost 10 bases, and 6 bases stayed unmatched. The CDR3 nucleotides read TGTGCCAGCAGCTTAGGAACAGGGGAGGTCTACACCTTC. It translates to CASSLGTGEVYTF.

V usage is TRBV6-5 and J usage is TRBJ1-5, with D possibly TRBD1 on 5 matching bases. CDR1 MNHEY and CDR2 SVGAGI come from the germline V gene. With 6 bases removed from V and 6 bases from J, the gap between germline ends came to 15 bases. The CDR3 has 14 amino acids. Written as DNA, the CDR3 is TGTGCCAGCAGCCCCCGTAGGGGCCGTCAGCCCCAGCATTTT. It specifies CASSPRRGRQPQHF.

The CDR3 here is CASSLGTPYEQYF. The CDR3 coding sequence is TGTGCCAGCAGCTTGGGGACTCCCTACGAGCAGTACTTC. The chain has TRBV5-4 and TRBJ2-7, with D possibly matching TRBD2 (5 bases). The germline V gene encodes CDR1 SGHNT and CDR2 YYREEE (reference sequence). The CDR3 totals 13 residues. The V gene lost 0 bases and the J gene lost 2 bases, with 6 bases spanning the gap.

This clone has just a few counts. The chain links TRBV11-2 to TRBJ2-2; tentative D call: TRBD1 (5 bases). CDR3 size: 14 residues. The germline gives CDR1 SGHAT, CDR2 FQNNGV. V lost 1 base and J lost 5, with 8 bases in between. CDR3 protein: CASSLGAGTGELFF. The CDR3 nucleotides read TGTGCCAGCAGCTTAGGAGCAGGGACCGGGGAGCTGTTTTTT.

This clone was observed a few times. CDR3 protein: CASSPRDPGANVLTF. DNA of the CDR3: TGTGCCAGCAGCCCCAGGGATCCTGGGGCCAACGTCCTGACTTTC. The V call is TRBV7-3, the J call TRBJ2-6; D might be TRBD1 (5 bases). Germline assignment: CDR1 SGHTA and CDR2 FQGTGA. The CDR3 extends over 15 amino acids. V was trimmed by 5 bases and J by 2 bases, leaving 10 bases between them.

This clone came up a few times. The V gene is TRBV2, the J gene TRBJ1-4, with 9 bases identical to TRBD1. Germline V lookup: CDR1 SNHLY, CDR2 FYNNEI. The CDR3 totals 12 residues. The trim removed 10 bases at V and 8 bases at J, leaving 5 bases unmatched. CDR3 sequence: CAMGQGGEKLFF. The CDR3 DNA is TGTGCCATGGGACAGGGAGGCGAAAAACTGTTTTTT.

This clone was found once. CDR3 in amino acids: CASSWRGGEIGNTIYF. CDR3 DNA sequence: TGTGCCAGTAGCTGGAGGGGCGGAGAGATTGGAAACACCATATATTTT. V is TRBV19 and J is TRBJ1-3; possibly TRBD1 for D (5 bases). Per germline, CDR1 LNHDA and CDR2 SQIVND (reference sequence). Trimming left V 6 bases short and J 3 bases short, with 18 bases between. CDR3 length equals 16 residues.

The chain employs TRBV18 and TRBJ2-1; 8 nucleotides agree with TRBD2. Trimming removed 3 bases from V and 4 bases from J; junction bases left unmatched: 8. The CDR3 consists of 16 residues. Germline V gene lookup returns CDR1 KGHSH and CDR2 LQKENI. The CDR3 DNA reads TGTGCCAGCTCACCGACCCCTAGCGGGTTGTACAATGAGCAGTTCTTC. This sequence encodes CASSPTPSGLYNEQFF.

The chain joins TRBV7-9 to TRBJ2-3; weak D call: TRBD2 (5 bases). The CDR3 runs to 13 residues. The V and J ends lost 8 bases and 2 bases respectively, with 11 bases between them. CDR1 is SEHNR and CDR2 is FQNEAQ in the germline V gene (reference sequence). The CDR3 nucleotides read TGTGCCAGCCTCCGGGAAAACACAGATACGCAGTATTTT. Translating gives CASLRENTDTQYF.

The V gene is TRBV7-9, the J gene TRBJ1-1; 10 positions match TRBD1. J lost 6 bases, V lost 2 bases, and 6 bases had no gene match. Per germline, CDR1 SEHNR and CDR2 FQNEAQ (reference sequence). The CDR3 is 15 residues long. The CDR3: CASSLLGTGESEAFF. In DNA, the CDR3 is TGTGCCAGCAGCTTACTTGGGACAGGGGAGTCTGAAGCTTTCTTT.